The 18 T cell receptor beta chains in this list originate from one sample, sequenced in a study of blood T cell repertoires in COVID-19. Libraries were prepared by immunoSEQ multiplex PCR; TCRdb keeps only in-frame clonotypes and omits some of them. The sample records 250,000 to 350,000 clones, approximately 84% being singletons. Sequencing was done on a sample of peripheral blood. Receptors originate from a human donor with COVID-19, enrolled during active disease. The donor label of this sample is uncertain.

In this sample, this clone turned up a few times. CDR3 loop: CAISEELLPSYGYTF. CDR3 coding DNA: TGTGCCATCAGTGAGGAGCTACTACCGAGCTATGGCTACACCTTC. V and J are TRBV10-3 and TRBJ1-2; D is unresolved. Looked up from germline, CDR1 is ENHRY and CDR2 is SYGVKD. The V end was cut by 2 bases, the J end by 4 bases, with 14 bases between. CDR3 length: 15 amino acids.

This chain joins TRBV5-1 and TRBJ2-1; a weak D match, TRBD2 (5 bases). The CDR3 consists of 13 residues. V dropped 4 bases and J dropped 5 bases, with 10 bases sitting between them. The germline V gene encodes CDR1 SGHRS and CDR2 YFSETQ. The CDR3 coding sequence is TGCGCCAGCAGCATTGGGAGTAACAATGAGCAGTTCTTC. Protein product: CASSIGSNNEQFF.

The CDR3 spells CASSFQGFANTGELFF. For the CDR3, the DNA is TGCGCCAGCAGCTTCCAGGGGTTCGCGAACACCGGGGAGCTGTTTTTT. The chain recombines TRBV5-1 with TRBJ2-2, with a possible D match to TRBD1 (6 bases). Germline V gene lookup returns CDR1 SGHRS and CDR2 YFSETQ. V lost 2 bases and J lost 0, with 11 bases in between. The CDR3 spans 16 residues.

This chain connects TRBV19 to TRBJ1-4; no firm D call. With 5 bases removed from V and 5 bases from J, the gap between germline ends came to 15 bases. The germline V gene encodes CDR1 LNHDA and CDR2 SQIVND (reference sequence). The CDR3 length is 15 residues. The CDR3 spells CASSPQRRLNEKLFF. CDR3 coding DNA: TGTGCCAGTAGTCCCCAGCGAAGGCTGAATGAAAAACTGTTTTTT. Full variable domain (outside the CDR3, taken from reference TRBV19 and TRBJ1-4): DGGITQSPKYLFRKEGQNVTLSCEQNLNHDAMYWYRQDPGQGLRLIYYSQIVNDFQKGDIAEGYSVSREKKESFPLTVTSAQKNPTAFYLCASSPQRRLNEKLFFGSGTQLSVL.

The chain recombines TRBV28 with TRBJ2-7; tentative D call: TRBD1 (6 bases). The CDR3 consists of 13 residues. The V end was cut by 6 bases, the J end by 7 bases, with 16 bases between. Germline V lookup: CDR1 MDHEN, CDR2 SYDVKM. CDR3 coding DNA: TGTGCCAGCAGCACCCAGGGGCCCTCGGAGCAGTACTTC. It codes for CASSTQGPSEQYF.

Note on this clone: Distinct nucleotide sequences in the sample also encode this CDR3. Here the CDR3 reads CASRPRTSGIYEQYF. The DNA for the CDR3 is TGTGCCAGCAGACCGCGGACTAGCGGAATTTACGAGCAGTACTTC. This chain links TRBV7-2 with TRBJ2-7; TRBD2 agrees at 10 bases. The CDR3 spans 15 residues. CDR1 is SGHTA and CDR2 is FQGNSA in the germline V gene. Trimming at V came to 6 bases and at J to 4 bases, leaving 9 bases not matched to a gene.

This clone was seen only a few times. The gene calls are TRBV9 and TRBJ2-1; 11 positions match TRBD2. Germline V gene data show CDR1 as SGDLS and CDR2 as YYNGEE. V lost 3 bases and J lost 7; bases outside the gene matches: 15. This CDR3 comprises 18 residues. The CDR3 loop is CASSASSTTSGRSNEQFF. CDR3 DNA: TGTGCCAGCAGCGCAAGCTCTACAACTAGCGGGAGATCGAATGAGCAGTTCTTC.

The rearrangement joins TRBV28 to TRBJ1-5; 7 bases map to TRBD1. V shed 4 bases and J 7 bases; nucleotides not matched to a gene: 7. The CDR3 spans 14 residues. Germline V gene lookup returns CDR1 MDHEN and CDR2 SYDVKM. The CDR3 nucleotides are TGTGCCAGCAGTTCAACAGGGGAGCGGCAGCCCCAGCATTTT. Amino acids: CASSSTGERQPQHF. Complete variable domain (other parts from reference TRBV28 and TRBJ1-5): DVKVTQSSRYLVKRTGEKVFLECVQDMDHENMFWYRQDPGLGLRLIYFSYDVKMKEKGDIPEGYSVSREKKERFSLILESASTNQTSMYLCASSSTGERQPQHFGDGTRLSIL.

The rearrangement uses TRBV2 and TRBJ2-1, with D unclear. V lost 11 bases and J 8 bases, leaving 16 bases between the germline ends. Germline-derived CDR1 and CDR2 are SNHLY and FYNNEI. The CDR3 extends over 12 amino acids. The CDR3 spells CAPGSEYHEQFF. CDR3 nucleotide sequence: TGTGCCCCCGGTTCCGAGTACCATGAGCAGTTCTTC.

The rearrangement links TRBV21-1 to TRBJ1-4; the D call TRBD1 from the table was never checked on the DNA. TRBV21-1 is described as a pseudogene. This CDR3 is 17 amino acids long. The CDR3 nucleotides read TGTGCCAGCAGCAAACAGGAGGACAGGGGAGTCGGTGAAAAACTGTTTTTT. The encoded protein is CASSKQEDRGVGEKLFF.

This rearrangement joins TRBV25-1 to TRBJ2-5; D perhaps matches TRBD2 (6 bases). The CDR3 sequence is 13 residues long. Trimming removed 9 bases from V and 5 bases from J, with 16 bases in between. Germline loops: CDR1 MGHDK, CDR2 SYGVNS. In nucleotides, the CDR3 is TGTGCCAGGAGGTGGGACTGGGCCGAGACCCAGTACTTC. Its translation is CARRWDWAETQYF.

The CDR3, as DNA: TGTGCCAGCAGTGGGGAGGGTGGCGAGTACAATGAGCAGTTCTTC. This codes for CASSGEGGEYNEQFF. This chain joins TRBV2 and TRBJ2-1, with TRBD2 matching over 7 bases. The junction had 7 bases not matched to a gene; V was cut back by 4 bases and J by 4 bases. Germline assignment: CDR1 SNHLY and CDR2 FYNNEI. This CDR3 contains 15 residues.

The chain combines TRBV7-3 with TRBJ2-2, with 7 bases that match TRBD2. The CDR3 contains 16 residues. V was clipped by 0 bases and J by 4 bases; unmatched bases: 5. CDR1 is SGHTA, CDR2 FQGTGA, per germline. The CDR3 nucleotides read TGTGCCAGCAGCTTAACACGGGAGGCGGCCACCGGGGAGCTGTTTTTT. Protein sequence: CASSLTREAATGELFF.

This chain connects TRBV5-1 to TRBJ2-7; 7 bases map to TRBD1. Germline V gene sequence: CDR1 SGHRS, CDR2 YFSETQ. CDR3 length equals 16 residues. V was clipped by 0 bases and J by 7 bases; unmatched bases: 13. In DNA form, the CDR3 reads TGCGCCAGCAGCTTGGCTGGACAGGCGTCTGCGTTGGAGCAGTACTTC. Translating it yields CASSLAGQASALEQYF.

The rearrangement joins TRBV29-1 to TRBJ2-7; TRBD1 agrees at 9 bases. The length of the CDR3 is 13 residues. CDR1 and CDR2 (germline): SQVTM, ANQGSEA. This chain's CDR3 is CSGGTGSSYEQYF. CDR3 DNA: TGCAGTGGCGGGACAGGGAGCTCCTACGAGCAGTACTTC.

The chain couples TRBV30 to TRBJ2-2; 9 nucleotides align to TRBD2. V trimming: 6 bases; J trimming: 0 bases; junction bases outside the gene matches: 14. From germline, CDR1 is GTSNPN and CDR2 SVGIG (reference sequence). The CDR3 contains 18 residues. The CDR3 bases are TGTGCCTGCCCGCCGGGACTAGCTGCGCCGGCGAACACCGGGGAGCTGTTTTTT. Amino acid sequence: CACPPGLAAPANTGELFF.

The chain has TRBV27 and TRBJ2-5; 7 nucleotides align to TRBD2. This CDR3 has 14 residues. V gave up 3 bases and J gave up 2 bases; unmatched junction bases: 3. Germline-derived CDR1 and CDR2 are MNHEY and SMNVEV (reference sequence). The CDR3 spells CASSFYGRQETQYF. Here the CDR3 DNA reads TGTGCCAGCAGTTTCTACGGGAGGCAAGAGACCCAGTACTTC.

The rearrangement joins TRBV28 to TRBJ2-3; 10 bases fit TRBD1. Per the germline V gene, CDR1 is MDHEN and CDR2 is SYDVKM. V lost 2 bases and J lost 3; bases outside the gene matches: 11. There are 18 residues in the CDR3. The CDR3 is CASSLLGVGQGGTDTQYF. In DNA, the CDR3 is TGTGCCAGCAGTTTACTGGGAGTCGGACAGGGGGGTACAGATACGCAGTATTTT.